Listed below are T cell receptor beta chains from one sample, sequenced in a study of cytomegalovirus exposure and HLA in healthy donors. Profiled with immunoSEQ multiplex PCR; TCRdb holds only in-frame clones, not every one. The data contain approximately 150,000 clones, under 95% of them singletons. Sequenced material: PBMCs. The receptor set was obtained from a woman aged 18-29 years in good health and CMV-seropositive. The CDR3 runs from the conserved cysteine through the conserved F or W. The D gene is left open where the match is weak. Clone size appears in some rows only: once, few, many, or a class for an expanded clone.

abundance	v_gene	d_gene	j_gene	CDR3aa	CDR3nt
few	TRBV2	TRBD1	TRBJ1-4	CASSGQGTTNEKLFF	TGTGCCAGCTCCGGACAGGGGACTACTAATGAAAAACTGTTTTTT
.	TRBV6-5	.	TRBJ2-7	CASRAAYEQYF	TGTGCCAGCAGGGCCGCCTACGAGCAGTACTTC
.	TRBV2	.	TRBJ1-5	CASSQDSFGNQPQHF	TGTGCCAGCAGCCAGGACAGTTTCGGCAATCAGCCCCAGCATTTT
.	TRBV4-1	.	TRBJ1-1	CASSQPRRGLAQNTEAFF	TGCGCCAGCAGCCAACCGAGGAGAGGGCTGGCCCAGAACACTGAAGCTTTCTTT
few	TRBV6-1	TRBD1	TRBJ1-6	CASSGFTGGNSPLHF	TGTGCCAGCAGTGGATTTACAGGGGGTAATTCACCCCTCCACTTT
.	TRBV25-1	.	TRBJ2-7	CASSEYGFGYEQYF	TGTGCCAGCAGTGAATACGGTTTTGGCTACGAGCAGTACTTC
.	TRBV6-5	.	TRBJ1-4	CASSYSHGEKLFF	TGTGCCAGCAGTTACTCACACGGGGAAAAACTGTTTTTT
.	TRBV19	TRBD1	TRBJ1-4	CASSLAGQVNEKLFF	TGTGCCAGTAGTCTTGCTGGACAGGTTAATGAAAAACTGTTTTTT
.	TRBV7-2	TRBD2	TRBJ2-7	CASSLSGTSYGGYEQYF	TGTGCCAGCAGCTTATCCGGGACTAGCTATGGAGGCTACGAGCAGTACTTC
.	TRBV28	TRBD1	TRBJ2-7	CASSSPPSGQGAGQYF	TGTGCCAGCAGTTCCCCGCCCTCGGGACAGGGGGCAGGGCAGTACTTC
.	TRBV11-2	.	TRBJ2-2	CASSLGAQGPTGELFF	TGTGCCAGCAGCTTAGGGGCCCAGGGGCCCACCGGGGAGCTGTTTTTT
.	TRBV28	TRBD1	TRBJ1-2	CASSLDRGDYGYTF	TGTGCCAGCAGTTTAGACAGGGGAGACTATGGCTACACCTTC
once	TRBV29-1	TRBD2	TRBJ2-3	CSVETLAGVSTDTQYF	TGCAGCGTTGAAACCCTAGCGGGAGTTAGCACAGATACGCAGTATTTT
.	TRBV6-5	.	TRBJ2-7	CASSYPPGGEQYF	TGTGCCAGCAGTTACCCCCCCGGGGGCGAGCAGTACTTC
once	TRBV7-2	.	TRBJ2-7	CASSLGGGYEQYF	TGTGCCAGCAGCTTAGGAGGGGGATACGAGCAGTACTTC
.	TRBV5-1	TRBD2	TRBJ2-7	CASSAGGTYEQYF	TGCGCCAGCTCGGCGGGAGGTACCTACGAGCAGTACTTC
.	TRBV28	TRBD2	TRBJ2-3	CASSLALAGAADTQYF	TGTGCCAGCAGTTTGGCACTAGCGGGAGCGGCAGATACGCAGTATTTT
.	TRBV19	.	TRBJ2-7	CASSIYSGRTYEQYF	TGTGCCAGTAGTATTTACAGCGGGCGAACCTACGAGCAGTACTTC
.	TRBV7-6	TRBD2	TRBJ2-1	CASRSGTSNNEQFF	TGTGCCAGCAGATCCGGGACTAGCAACAATGAGCAGTTCTTC
.	TRBV6-5	.	TRBJ1-1	CASSYSIRGTYTEAFF	TGTGCCAGCAGTTACTCGATACGGGGGACGTACACTGAAGCTTTCTTT
.	TRBV5-5	TRBD1	TRBJ2-7	CASRGTGTYEQYF	TGTGCCAGCAGAGGGACAGGGACCTACGAGCAGTACTTC
.	TRBV11-3	.	TRBJ2-7	CASSLGQDLSSYEQYF	TGTGCCAGCAGCTTAGGACAGGATTTAAGCTCCTACGAGCAGTACTTC
.	TRBV5-1	TRBD2	TRBJ2-1	CASRPSGSREQFF	TGCGCCAGCAGGCCTAGCGGGAGTCGTGAGCAGTTCTTC
.	TRBV13	TRBD2	TRBJ2-7	CASSTLAGGREQYF	TGTGCCAGCAGCACACTAGCGGGGGGGCGAGAGCAGTACTTC
.	TRBV29-1	TRBD1	TRBJ2-7	CSVTSGQGPYEQYF	TGCAGCGTTACTTCCGGACAGGGGCCCTACGAGCAGTACTTC
.	TRBV6-4	.	TRBJ1-2	CASSDSHRNYGYTF	TGTGCCAGCAGTGACTCACACAGAAACTATGGCTACACCTTC
.	TRBV28	TRBD2	TRBJ2-7	CASYPGGGHEQYF	TGTGCCAGCTACCCGGGGGGGGGCCACGAGCAGTACTTC
.	TRBV7-2	TRBD1	TRBJ2-1	CASSSPGQGLGFNEQFF	TGTGCCAGCAGCTCACCGGGACAGGGACTTGGGTTTAATGAGCAGTTCTTC
.	TRBV7-8	.	TRBJ1-1	CASSLEGQLEAFF	TGTGCCAGCAGCTTAGAAGGACAGTTGGAAGCTTTCTTT
once	TRBV4-3	.	TRBJ2-7	CASSQELATPVSGQYF	TGCGCCAGCAGCCAAGAACTGGCGACTCCGGTTTCTGGACAGTACTTC
.	TRBV9	TRBD2	TRBJ2-1	CASSVGTSGPANEQFF	TGTGCCAGCAGCGTAGGGACTAGCGGACCCGCTAATGAGCAGTTCTTC